What follows describes a single TCR beta chain. Cohort 3 donors counted as recovered after two negative PCRs, clearance, or resolved symptoms. From germline, CDR1 is SGHNT and CDR2 YYREEE (reference sequence). Trimming removed 1 base from V and 5 bases from J, with 10 bases in between. This CDR3 is built from 15 residues. The data are from a study of blood T cell repertoires in COVID-19. Profiled with immunoSEQ multiplex PCR; TCRdb holds only in-frame clones, not every one. The sample shows around 300,000 clones, roughly 87% of them seen only once. The chain joins TRBV5-4 to TRBJ1-6; possibly TRBD1 for D (5 bases). This clonotype was obtained from a woman in her forties who had recovered from COVID-19. Source material: PBMCs or T cells enriched from blood (not recorded which). DNA of the CDR3: TGTGCCAGCAGCTTGAAAACAGGCGATAATTCACCCCTCCACTTT. Translated: CASSLKTGDNSPLHF.